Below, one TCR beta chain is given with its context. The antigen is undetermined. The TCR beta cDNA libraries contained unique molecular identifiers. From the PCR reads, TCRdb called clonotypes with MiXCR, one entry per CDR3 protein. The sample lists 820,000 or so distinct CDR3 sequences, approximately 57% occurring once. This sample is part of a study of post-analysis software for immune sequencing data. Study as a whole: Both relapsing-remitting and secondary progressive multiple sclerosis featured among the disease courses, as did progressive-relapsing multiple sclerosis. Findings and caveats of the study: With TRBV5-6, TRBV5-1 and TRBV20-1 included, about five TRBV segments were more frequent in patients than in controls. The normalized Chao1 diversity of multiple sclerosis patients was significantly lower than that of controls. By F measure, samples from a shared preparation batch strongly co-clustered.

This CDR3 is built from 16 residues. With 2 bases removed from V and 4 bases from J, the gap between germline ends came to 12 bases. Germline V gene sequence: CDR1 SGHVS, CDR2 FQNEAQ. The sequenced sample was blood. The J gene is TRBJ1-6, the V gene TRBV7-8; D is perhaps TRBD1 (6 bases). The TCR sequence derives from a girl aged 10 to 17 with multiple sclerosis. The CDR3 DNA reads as TGTGCCAGCAGCTTATATCACAGGGAATATAATTCACCCCTCCACTTT. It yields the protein CASSLYHREYNSPLHF.